This TCR beta chain is drawn from a study of blood T cell repertoires in COVID-19. Study summary: Acute and convalescent COVID-19 samples came from the United States, Italy and Spain. Nucleic acid was either cDNA or gDNA, and it came from T cells, B-cell-depleted T cells, or PBMCs.

Per the original methods: Nucleated cell number was recorded as an estimate derived from reference gene primer amplification. Clones were read by immunoSEQ multiplex PCR, and TCRdb kept only the in-frame ones, dropping some. That table furnishes V, J and clone size, whereas the DNA furnished D and trimming. The sample contains about 36,000 clones, about nine tenths of which appear only once. The ends lost 3 bases at V and 2 bases at J; junction bases unmatched: 3. Germline-derived CDR1 and CDR2 are SGHTS and YDEGEE. The CDR3 has 14 residues. The gene calls are TRBV5-8 and TRBJ2-3; 7 positions match TRBD2. This TCR came from a man in his fifties or sixties with acute or convalescent COVID-19. Source material: peripheral blood. The CDR3 loop is CASSSRLATDTQYF. Here the CDR3 DNA reads TGTGCCAGCAGCTCCCGACTAGCCACAGATACGCAGTATTTT.